Given below is one T cell receptor beta chain in context. The data stem from a study of blood T cell repertoires in COVID-19. Study-wide context: T cells, B-cell-depleted T cells, or PBMCs supplied cDNA or gDNA.

Methods used by the authors: Reference gene primer amplification yielded estimated nucleated cell counts. Sequenced by immunoSEQ multiplex PCR; TCRdb stores in-frame clones only, minus some. D and trimming were read from the DNA, whereas the V and J calls and clone size are those reported in that table. The sample has just under 350,000 clones, over 70% seen once. This CDR3 is built from 22 residues. Sequencing was carried out using peripheral blood. The clonotype comes from a man under 40 with active or convalescent COVID-19. V gene TRBV21-1 combines with J gene TRBJ1-5; the table's D call TRBD1 went unverified against the DNA. TRBV21-1 is tagged as a pseudogene. The DNA of the CDR3 is TGTGCCAGCAGCCTCCGACGGGACAGGGGTACCTTCAATTTTGGGTTGAATCAGCCCCAGCATTTT. Amino acid sequence: CASSLRRDRGTFNFGLNQPQHF.